The table lists the clone carrying this T cell receptor beta chain with many counts. Antigen unknown. The data originate from a study of breast tumors, draining lymph nodes, adjacent tissues. The lymph nodes were axillary draining lymph nodes from breast cancer patients. TCRdb reprocessed the multiplex PCR reads via MiXCR and lists one record per CDR3 protein. Altogether fewer than 150,000 distinct CDR3 sequences are present, over 20% being singletons, with the ten largest covering roughly 2.2%. General study results and limits: Compared with basal-like, luminal-like tumors shared significantly more repertoire with nontumor tissue. Compared with lymph nodes, tumors were less diverse; compared with nontumor tissue, more.

This CDR3 comprises 15 residues. Germline V gene lookup returns CDR1 SGHAT and CDR2 FQNNGV. V gave up 2 bases and J gave up 7 bases, with 18 bases separating them. This chain links TRBV11-2 with TRBJ2-7, with D tentatively TRBD2 (7 bases). This TCR was recovered from a female donor with breast cancer. Some clones in this sample may be carry-over from other donors' samples. The sequencing sample was made of axillary lymph node tissue. CDR3 region: CASSLLRGTGGEQYF. CDR3 nucleotide sequence: TGTGCCAGCAGCTTATTAAGGGGGACGGGAGGTGAGCAGTACTTC. Full variable domain (outside the CDR3, taken from reference TRBV11-2 and TRBJ2-7): EAGVAQSPRYKIIEKRQSVAFWCNPISGHATLYWYQQILGQGPKLLIQFQNNGVVDDSQLPKDRFSAERLKGVDSTLKIQPAKLEDSAVYLCASSLLRGTGGEQYFGPGTRLTVT.